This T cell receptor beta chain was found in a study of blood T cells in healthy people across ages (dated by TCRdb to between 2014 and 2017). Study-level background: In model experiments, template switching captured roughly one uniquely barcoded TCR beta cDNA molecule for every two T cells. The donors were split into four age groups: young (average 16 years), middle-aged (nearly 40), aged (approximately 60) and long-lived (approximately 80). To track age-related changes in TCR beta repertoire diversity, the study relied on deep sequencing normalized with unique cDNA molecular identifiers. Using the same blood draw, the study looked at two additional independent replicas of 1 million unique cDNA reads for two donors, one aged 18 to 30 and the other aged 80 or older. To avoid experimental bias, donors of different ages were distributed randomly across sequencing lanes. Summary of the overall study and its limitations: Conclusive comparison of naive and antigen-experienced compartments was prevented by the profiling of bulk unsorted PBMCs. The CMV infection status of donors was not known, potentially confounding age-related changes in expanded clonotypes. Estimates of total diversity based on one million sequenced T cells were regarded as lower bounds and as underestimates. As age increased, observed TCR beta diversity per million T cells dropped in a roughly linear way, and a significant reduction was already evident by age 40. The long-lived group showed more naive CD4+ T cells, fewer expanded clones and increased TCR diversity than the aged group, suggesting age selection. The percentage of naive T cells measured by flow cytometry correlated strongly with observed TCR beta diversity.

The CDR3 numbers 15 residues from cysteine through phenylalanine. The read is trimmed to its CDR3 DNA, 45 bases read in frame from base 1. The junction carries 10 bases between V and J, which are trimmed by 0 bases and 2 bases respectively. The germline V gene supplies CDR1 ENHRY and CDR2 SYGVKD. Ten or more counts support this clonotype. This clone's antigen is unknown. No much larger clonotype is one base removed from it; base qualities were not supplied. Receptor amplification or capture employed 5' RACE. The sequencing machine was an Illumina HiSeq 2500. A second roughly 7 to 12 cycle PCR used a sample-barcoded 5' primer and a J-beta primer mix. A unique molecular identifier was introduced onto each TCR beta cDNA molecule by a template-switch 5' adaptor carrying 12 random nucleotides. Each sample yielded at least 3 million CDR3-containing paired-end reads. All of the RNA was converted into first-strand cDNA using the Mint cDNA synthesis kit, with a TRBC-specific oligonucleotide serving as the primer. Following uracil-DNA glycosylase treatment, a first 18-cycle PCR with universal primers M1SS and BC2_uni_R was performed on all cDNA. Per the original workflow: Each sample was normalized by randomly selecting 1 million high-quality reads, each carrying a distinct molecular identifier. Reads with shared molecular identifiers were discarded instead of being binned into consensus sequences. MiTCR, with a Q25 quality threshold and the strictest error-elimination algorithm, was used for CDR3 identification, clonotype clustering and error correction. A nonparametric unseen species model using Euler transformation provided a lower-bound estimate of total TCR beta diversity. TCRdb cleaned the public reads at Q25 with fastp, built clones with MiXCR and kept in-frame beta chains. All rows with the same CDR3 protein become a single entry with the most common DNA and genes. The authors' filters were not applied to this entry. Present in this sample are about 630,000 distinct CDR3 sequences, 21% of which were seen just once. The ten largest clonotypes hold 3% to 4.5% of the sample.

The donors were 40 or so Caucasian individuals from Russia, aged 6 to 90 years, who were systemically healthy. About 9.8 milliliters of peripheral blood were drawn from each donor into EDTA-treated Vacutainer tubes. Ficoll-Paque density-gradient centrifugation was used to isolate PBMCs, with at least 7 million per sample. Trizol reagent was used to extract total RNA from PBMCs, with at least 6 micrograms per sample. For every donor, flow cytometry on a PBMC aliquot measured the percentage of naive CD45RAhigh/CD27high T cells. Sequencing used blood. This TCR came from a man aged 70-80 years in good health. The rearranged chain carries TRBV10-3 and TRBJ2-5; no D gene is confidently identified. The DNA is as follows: TGTGCCATCAGTGAGTCTTCTACTCCGCAAGAGACCCAGTACTTC. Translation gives CAISESSTPQETQYF.